A selection of T cell receptor beta chains follows, all from one sample in a study of cytomegalovirus exposure and HLA in healthy donors. Repertoires were generated with immunoSEQ multiplex PCR, while TCRdb's copy carries only in-frame clones and drops some. The table shows more than 35,000 clones, with about 93% occurring only once. Sequencing was carried out using PBMCs. All receptors come from a man between 18 and 29 years old in good health and CMV-seronegative. The CDR3 runs from the conserved cysteine through the conserved F or W. Each record gives: CDR3 length, J gene, V gene, clone size, D gene, CDR3 DNA, CDR3 protein. D genes are given only for firm matches. Not every row has a clone size; where given, it reads once, few, many or a size class.

>13|TRBJ1-3|TRBV28|NA|NA
TGTGCCAGCATAGGAGGGCATGGAAACACCATATATTTT
CASIGGHGNTIYF
>13|TRBJ2-7|TRBV11-2|NA|NA
TGTGCCAGCAGCTTAGCCCCCTTTCCTGAGCAGTACTTC
CASSLAPFPEQYF
>17|TRBJ2-3|TRBV2|NA|TRBD2
TGTGCCAGCAGTAAGGCTAGCGGGGGGATTGGCACAGATACGCAGTATTTT
CASSKASGGIGTDTQYF
>15|TRBJ1-3|TRBV18|NA|NA
TGTGCCAGCTCACCAGACAGAATCTCTGGAAACACCATATATTTT
CASSPDRISGNTIYF
>13|TRBJ2-5|TRBV7-3|NA|TRBD2
TGTGCCAGCAGCCAGACTAGCCTGGAGACCCAGTACTTC
CASSQTSLETQYF
>15|TRBJ1-2|TRBV10-3|NA|NA
TGTGCCATAAGGTTGGGTAATCAGGCTAACTATGGCTACACCTTC
CAIRLGNQANYGYTF
>15|TRBJ1-2|TRBV6-6|NA|TRBD1
TGTGCCAGCAGTTACGTGGACAGGGGAGGCTATGGCTACACCTTC
CASSYVDRGGYGYTF
>18|TRBJ1-2|TRBV5-4|NA|TRBD1
TGTGCCAGCAGCTTGGGGTTTGGACAGGGGGCATTCAACTATGGCTACACCTTC
CASSLGFGQGAFNYGYTF
>15|TRBJ1-4|TRBV28|NA|TRBD1
TGTGCCAGCACCTCCGGGACAGTAGGGAATGAAAAACTGTTTTTT
CASTSGTVGNEKLFF
>14|TRBJ2-7|TRBV6-1|NA|TRBD2
TGTGCCAGCAGTGAACTTACTAGCGGGAGTGAGCAGTACTTC
CASSELTSGSEQYF
>13|TRBJ2-2|TRBV6-5|NA|NA
TGTGCCAGTACAGGGATGGGGACCGGGGAGCTGTTTTTT
CASTGMGTGELFF
>13|TRBJ2-1|TRBV7-6|NA|NA
TGTGCCAGCAGCTTAGCGACTCCGAATGAGCAGTTCTTC
CASSLATPNEQFF
>13|TRBJ1-2|TRBV12-1|NA|NA
TGTGCCAGCAGCTTTGTTGGGGGCCGAGACTACACCTTC
CASSFVGGRDYTF
>15|TRBJ1-5|TRBV14|NA|TRBD1
TGTGCCAGCAGCCAAACAGGGGGCGCGGAACAGCCCCAGCATTTT
CASSQTGGAEQPQHF
>13|TRBJ1-1|TRBV30|NA|NA
TGTGCCTGGACTTCCAGCGGGAGGGCTGAAGCTTTCTTT
CAWTSSGRAEAFF
>17|TRBJ2-1|TRBV13|NA|TRBD2
TGTGCCAGCAGCTTAGGGACCTTAGCGGGGGGTTACAATGAGCAGTTCTTC
CASSLGTLAGGYNEQFF
>13|TRBJ2-1|TRBV5-1|NA|NA
TGCGCCAGCAGCCCGAGCTCCTACAATGAGCAGTTCTTC
CASSPSSYNEQFF
>12|TRBJ1-1|TRBV19|once|NA
TGTGCCAGCGCCACCCAGGGGCGAGGAGCTTTCTTT
CASATQGRGAFF
>17|TRBJ1-2|TRBV9|NA|TRBD1
TGTGCCAGCAGCGGGACCGGGACAGGGGGGGAGAACTATGGCTACACCTTC
CASSGTGTGGENYGYTF
>13|TRBJ1-2|TRBV12-5|NA|NA
TGTGCTAGTGGTTTGGTACCGGCGGGGGGCTACACCTTC
CASGLVPAGGYTF
>15|TRBJ2-7|TRBV27|NA|NA
TGTGCCAGCAGTCCAACAGGGTTTGGGGTTAGCGAGCAGTACTTC
CASSPTGFGVSEQYF
>14|TRBJ1-2|TRBV6-1|NA|TRBD1
TGTGCCAGCATTAAAGACAGGGCGGACTATGGCTACACCTTC
CASIKDRADYGYTF
>15|TRBJ2-7|TRBV5-6|NA|TRBD2
TGTGCCAGCAGCTTCGGACTAGCGGGAATCTACGAGCAGTACTTC
CASSFGLAGIYEQYF
>14|TRBJ1-3|TRBV5-5|NA|TRBD1
TGTGCCAGCACCCAGGGGGCCAGTGGAAACACCATATATTTT
CASTQGASGNTIYF
>15|TRBJ2-5|TRBV2|NA|NA
TGTGCCAGCCAGTGGGGCACTAGCAAGGGAGAGACCCAGTACTTC
CASQWGTSKGETQYF
>14|TRBJ2-1|TRBV30|NA|TRBD1
TGTGCCTGGTCCGGGACAGGGGCCGGCAATGAGCAGTTCTTC
CAWSGTGAGNEQFF
>14|TRBJ1-1|TRBV7-9|NA|NA
TGTGCCAGCAGCCCCAGGGAAAGTAACACTGAAGCTTTCTTT
CASSPRESNTEAFF
>14|TRBJ2-7|TRBV28|NA|TRBD2
TGTGCCAGCTTAAATAGCGGGAGGACCTACGAGCAGTACTTC
CASLNSGRTYEQYF
>14|TRBJ2-1|TRBV6-6|NA|NA
TGTGCCAGCAGTTACTCCTTTGGCGGCAATGAGCAGTTCTTC
CASSYSFGGNEQFF
>14|TRBJ1-6|TRBV6-1|NA|NA
TGTGCCAGCAGTGCCCGGGGTAATAATTCACCCCTCCACTTT
CASSARGNNSPLHF
>16|TRBJ2-3|TRBV10-2|NA|NA
TGCGCCAGCAGTGAGCCCAAAAAACAACCCACAGATACGCAGTATTTT
CASSEPKKQPTDTQYF
>15|TRBJ2-7|TRBV2|NA|TRBD1
TGTGCCAGCACCCACCCGGACAGGGGGTACTACGAGCAGTACTTC
CASTHPDRGYYEQYF
>15|TRBJ2-1|TRBV7-3|once|NA
TGTGCCAGTAGCCCCCTGGGACACCGACTTAATGAGCAGTTCTTC
CASSPLGHRLNEQFF
>13|TRBJ1-2|TRBV6-1|NA|NA
TGTGCCAGCAGTATCACAGCACTCTATGGCTACACCTTC
CASSITALYGYTF
>17|TRBJ2-1|TRBV5-1|NA|TRBD2
TGCGCCAGCAGCCGCTTACCGACTAGCGGGAGATTGGATGAGCAGTTCTTC
CASSRLPTSGRLDEQFF
>15|TRBJ1-3|TRBV6-1|once|TRBD1
TGTGCCAGCAGGGGACAGGGGGTCTCTGGAAACACCATATATTTT
CASRGQGVSGNTIYF
>14|TRBJ1-2|TRBV2|few|NA
TGTGCCAGCATTAGGGACACAACAAATGGAGGCTACACCTTC
CASIRDTTNGGYTF
>12|TRBJ2-7|TRBV18|NA|TRBD1
TGTGCCAGCTCACCGACAGGGGACGAGCAGTACTTC
CASSPTGDEQYF
>15|TRBJ2-7|TRBV21-1|NA|NA
TGTGCCAGCAGCAAAGCTTACGGGACAGGGTACGAGCAGTACTTC
CASSKAYGTGYEQYF
>14|TRBJ2-3|TRBV7-3|NA|TRBD1
TGTGCCAGCAGCCCCGGACAGGGGGCAGATACGCAGTATTTT
CASSPGQGADTQYF
>15|TRBJ2-7|TRBV19|NA|NA
TGTGCCAGTAGTACCCAACTAGGAATCAATACCGAGCAGTACTTC
CASSTQLGINTEQYF
>15|TRBJ2-2|TRBV5-1|NA|NA
TGCGCCAGCTCCAACCTAGGAGACAACACCGGGGAGCTGTTTTTT
CASSNLGDNTGELFF
>16|TRBJ2-7|TRBV11-2|NA|NA
TGTGCCAGCAGCTTAGGAGATGCGTGGGGGGTCGGAGAGCAGTACTTC
CASSLGDAWGVGEQYF
>15|TRBJ1-2|TRBV2|NA|NA
TGTGCCAGCAGTGAAAATGTGGGCGCGGGGAGCGGCTACACCTTC
CASSENVGAGSGYTF
>14|TRBJ1-1|TRBV5-4|NA|NA
TGTGCCAGCAGAGACAGTTTCATGAACACTGAAGCTTTCTTT
CASRDSFMNTEAFF
>17|TRBJ2-3|TRBV21-1|NA|NA
TGTGCCAGCAGCTCGGTCGGGAGGGGGGGCGTCGGAGATACGCAGTATTTT
CASSSVGRGGVGDTQYF
>12|TRBJ1-2|TRBV19|NA|TRBD1
TGTGCCACCTACAGGGGTCAAGGCGGCTACACCTTC
CATYRGQGGYTF
>14|TRBJ1-1|TRBV4-1|NA|NA
TGCGCCAGCAGCCAACGAGGTGAGGGCACTGAAGCTTTCTTT
CASSQRGEGTEAFF
>15|TRBJ2-6|TRBV6-5|NA|NA
TGTGCCAGCAGCCTACTCCCTTCTGGGGCCAACGTCCTGACTTTC
CASSLLPSGANVLTF
>12|TRBJ2-3|TRBV15|NA|NA
TGTGCCACCAGCAGCCCGGGTGGGACGCAGTATTTT
CATSSPGGTQYF
>15|TRBJ2-7|TRBV11-2|NA|TRBD2
TGTGCCAGCAGTATTTCTAGCGGGGACACCTACGAGCAGTACTTC
CASSISSGDTYEQYF
>13|TRBJ2-5|TRBV27|NA|NA
TGTGCCAGCAAGGTAGCAGGGAAAGAGACCCAGTACTTC
CASKVAGKETQYF
>15|TRBJ1-4|TRBV9|once|TRBD1
TGTGCCAGCAGCCCCCGACAGGGACCTTCTGAAAAACTGTTTTTT
CASSPRQGPSEKLFF
>17|TRBJ1-6|TRBV10-3|NA|TRBD1
TGTGCCATCAGTGAGTTCTCTGGACAGGGAATCAATTCACCCCTCCACTTT
CAISEFSGQGINSPLHF
>15|TRBJ2-1|TRBV2|NA|TRBD2
TGTGCCACCAGACTAGCGGGGAGCTCCTACAATGAGCAGTTCTTC
CATRLAGSSYNEQFF
>14|TRBJ1-2|TRBV27|NA|NA
TGTGCCAGCAGCCCGTCACAGGGAAACTATGGCTACACCTTC
CASSPSQGNYGYTF
>14|TRBJ1-1|TRBV6-5|NA|NA
TGTGCCAGCAGTTACTCGGAGGGGATAACTGAAGCTTTCTTT
CASSYSEGITEAFF
>15|TRBJ2-1|TRBV6-1|NA|TRBD2
TGTGCCAGCAGTGAACTAGCGGGAGGGTACAATGAGCAGTTCTTC
CASSELAGGYNEQFF
>12|TRBJ1-1|TRBV30|NA|NA
TGTGCCTGGACAGGGGAGTTGTCTGAAGCTTTCTTT
CAWTGELSEAFF